These T cell receptor beta chains were read from a single sample in a study of blood T cell repertoires in COVID-19. Clones were read by immunoSEQ multiplex PCR, and TCRdb kept only the in-frame ones, dropping some. The sample yields fewer than 150,000 clones, approximately 84% seen once. The sample consisted of peripheral blood. Source of these receptors: a man aged 45-65 years with acute or convalescent COVID-19. CDR3s include the opening cysteine and the closing phenylalanine or tryptophan. D genes are given only for firm matches. Clone size is stated in some rows and not others, as once, few, many or a class when expanded.

NA TRBJ2-1 TRBV5-1 TRBD1 TGCGCCAGCAACTCGGGACAGGGAGTCTACAATGAGCAGTTCTTC CASNSGQGVYNEQFF
NA TRBJ2-1 TRBV5-1 TRBD1 TGCGCCAGCAGCTTGTTGGGACAGGGCAACAATGAGCAGTTCTTC CASSLLGQGNNEQFF
NA TRBJ1-4 TRBV5-4 NA TGTGCCAGCAGCTTGGCCGCAGGGTCTAATGAAAAACTGTTTTTT CASSLAAGSNEKLFF
NA TRBJ2-5 TRBV3-1/TRBV3-2 NA TGTGCCAGCAGCCGACTACAGGGCCAAGAGACCCAGTACTTC CASSRLQGQETQYF
NA TRBJ2-7 TRBV18 TRBD1 TGTGCCAGCTCCCCCACGGGGACAGGGAAGTTGGGAGAGCAGTACTTC CASSPTGTGKLGEQYF
NA TRBJ2-3 TRBV12-3/TRBV12-4 NA TGTGCCAGCAGCCCGGGACTAGATACGCAGTATTTT CASSPGLDTQYF
NA TRBJ1-1 TRBV29-1 NA TGCAGCGCACGTAGCGCTGAAGCTTTCTTT CSARSAEAFF
once TRBJ2-1 TRBV9 TRBD1 TGTGCCAGCAGCGAGGGGGTTGGGACAGGGATCGATGAGCAGTTCTTC CASSEGVGTGIDEQFF
once TRBJ1-2 TRBV3-1/TRBV3-2 NA TGTGCCAGCAGCCAGGAAGGGGGAGACTATGGCTACACCTTC CASSQEGGDYGYTF
NA TRBJ2-2 TRBV6-1 TRBD1 TGTGCCAGCAGTGCCCTCGCGGGGACAGGGTCCACCGGGGAGCTGTTTTTT CASSALAGTGSTGELFF
NA TRBJ1-2 TRBV6-5 NA TGTGCCAGCAGTTCGCCCCGGGGTAACTATGGCTACACCTTC CASSSPRGNYGYTF
NA TRBJ2-3 TRBV10-1 NA TGCGCCAGCAGTGGAACAGCCCAGCTGACCCAGGATACGCAGTATTTT CASSGTAQLTQDTQYF
NA TRBJ2-1 TRBV2 NA TGTGCCAGTGGGCGCGGGGCCGCCTACAATGAGCAGTTCTTC CASGRGAAYNEQFF
NA TRBJ1-1 TRBV20-1 NA TGCAGTGCTTCCGCCTCCGAGTGGGCTTTCTTT CSASASEWAFF
many TRBJ2-2 TRBV3-1/TRBV3-2 TRBD1 TGTGCCAGCAGCCGGGGACAGCTGCGTGCGGAGCTGTTTTTT CASSRGQLRAELFF
NA TRBJ1-4 TRBV4-2 NA TGTGCCAGCAGCCCCCAGGGAAATGAAAAACTGTTTTTT CASSPQGNEKLFF
NA TRBJ2-3 TRBV30 TRBD2 TGTGCCTGGAGTGTACCCCGTCTAGCGGGGCGAGATACGCAGTATTTT CAWSVPRLAGRDTQYF
NA TRBJ1-2 TRBV6-5 TRBD1 TGTGCCAGCACCATGAGCCGGGACAGCTATGGCTACACCTTC CASTMSRDSYGYTF
NA TRBJ1-2 TRBV5-1 NA TGCGCCAGCCGGGAGTTAGCCCATGGCTACACCTTC CASRELAHGYTF
NA TRBJ1-2 TRBV12-5 NA TGTGCTAGTGGTTCCTTGAGAGGCGGCTATGGCTACACCTTC CASGSLRGGYGYTF
NA TRBJ2-7 TRBV5-1 TRBD2 TGCGCCAGCAGCCCGGGACTAGCGGGGGGGCTGAAGTACTTC CASSPGLAGGLKYF
NA TRBJ1-6 TRBV9 NA TGTGCCAGCAGCGTAGAAGGGGGCTCCTATAATTCACCCCTCCACTTT CASSVEGGSYNSPLHF
once TRBJ2-1 TRBV24-1 NA TGTGCCAGTCAGGGAAGGGGATACAATGAGCAGTTCTTC CASQGRGYNEQFF
once TRBJ1-6 TRBV7-9 NA TGTGCCAGCAGCTTGTGGGAGATGCCCCTCCACTTT CASSLWEMPLHF
NA TRBJ2-3 TRBV7-9 NA TGTGCCAGCAGCCTTACAGAATTTAGCACAGATACGCAGTATTTT CASSLTEFSTDTQYF
NA TRBJ1-2 TRBV12-3/TRBV12-4 TRBD1 TGTGCCAGCAGGACAGGGTACTATGGCTACACCTTC CASRTGYYGYTF
NA TRBJ2-5 TRBV5-1 NA TGCGCCAGCAGCTCCTCCCCAGTGGAGACCCAGTACTTC CASSSSPVETQYF
NA TRBJ2-3 TRBV9 NA TGTGCCAGCAGCGACCGGGACACCCTTCATACGCAGTATTTT CASSDRDTLHTQYF
once TRBJ1-2 TRBV7-9 NA TGTGCCAGCAGCCCATCTTTTGGCCTCTATGGCTACACCTTC CASSPSFGLYGYTF
NA TRBJ1-2 TRBV6-5 NA TGTGCCAGCTCCGGGAGGTGGCGGTATGGCTACACCTTC CASSGRWRYGYTF
NA TRBJ1-6 TRBV4-1 NA TGCGCCAGCAGCCAAGAGTCAGAATATAATTCACCCCTCCACTTT CASSQESEYNSPLHF
NA TRBJ2-3 TRBV10-3 TRBD2 TGTGCCATCACCGGGACTAGCGGGGGAACAGATACGCAGTATTTT CAITGTSGGTDTQYF
once TRBJ2-3 TRBV5-1 NA TGCGCCAGCAGCTTGGTGGCGGAGAGCACAGATACGCAGTATTTT CASSLVAESTDTQYF
NA TRBJ1-1 TRBV27 TRBD1 TGTGCCAGCAGTCCCATCTTCGGGGACAGAACTGAAGCTTTCTTT CASSPIFGDRTEAFF
NA TRBJ1-1 TRBV29-1 NA TGCAGCGTTCTCGACACGGTAGTGCACACTGAAGCTTTCTTT CSVLDTVVHTEAFF
NA TRBJ1-3 TRBV28 NA TGTGCCAGCAGCACACAGGGCGAGTTTGGAAACACCATATATTTT CASSTQGEFGNTIYF
NA TRBJ1-3 TRBV5-5 TRBD1 TGTGCCAGCAGCTGGGGACAGGTCGAAGCGGGATCTGGAAACACCATATATTTT CASSWGQVEAGSGNTIYF
NA TRBJ1-5 TRBV7-6 NA TGTGCCAGCAGCTCGAACGGAGGCCTCGGCAATCAGCCCCAGCATTTT CASSSNGGLGNQPQHF
NA TRBJ2-3 TRBV12-5 TRBD2 TGTGCTAGTGGCCGGGGGGCAGATACGCAGTATTTT CASGRGADTQYF
once TRBJ1-6 TRBV30 NA TGTGCCTGGAGCCGGGGAGAATTTAATTCACCCCTCCACTTT CAWSRGEFNSPLHF
NA TRBJ1-2 TRBV10-3 TRBD1 TGTGCCATCAGTGTCGGGTCAGGGGGAACGTACACCTTC CAISVGSGGTYTF
NA TRBJ1-2 TRBV5-1 NA TGCGCCAGCAGCTCCGGGACTTTTTACAACTATGGCTACACCTTC CASSSGTFYNYGYTF
NA TRBJ1-1 TRBV18 NA TGTGCCAGCTCACCACAACCGGGTTCCCACACTGAAGCTTTCTTT CASSPQPGSHTEAFF
NA TRBJ1-5 TRBV19 NA TGTGCCAGTTCTAGCGGGGGGGGCCTCAATCAGCCCCAGCATTTT CASSSGGGLNQPQHF
NA TRBJ1-6 TRBV7-9 NA TGTGCCAGCGGCGGCTTTCCCCTCCACTTT CASGGFPLHF
NA TRBJ2-7 TRBV10-3 NA TGTGCCATCAGTGAGTCGTGGGGGGGCAACGAGCAGTACTTC CAISESWGGNEQYF
NA TRBJ2-1 TRBV19 NA TGTGCCAGCGCCGGGACTCCCTACTCCTACAATGAGCAGTTCTTC CASAGTPYSYNEQFF
NA TRBJ2-1 TRBV2 TRBD2 TGTGCCAGCAGTGAACAGGGAGGGCCGAATGAGCAGTTCTTC CASSEQGGPNEQFF
NA TRBJ1-1 TRBV15 NA TGTGCCACCAGCAAACTCAGAACTATGAACACTGAAGCTTTCTTT CATSKLRTMNTEAFF